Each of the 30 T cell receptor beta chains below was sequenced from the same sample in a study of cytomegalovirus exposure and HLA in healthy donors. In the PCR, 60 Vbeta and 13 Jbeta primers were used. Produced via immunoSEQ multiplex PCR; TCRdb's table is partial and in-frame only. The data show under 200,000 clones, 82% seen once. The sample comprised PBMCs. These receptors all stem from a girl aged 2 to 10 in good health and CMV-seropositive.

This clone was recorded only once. The CDR3 reads CATRQGGYGYTF. The CDR3 nucleotides read TGTGCCACCCGACAGGGAGGCTATGGCTACACCTTC. The chain carries TRBV10-3 and TRBJ1-2; 7 positions match TRBD1. The CDR3 length is 12 residues. The V gene's germline CDR1 is ENHRY and CDR2 SYGVKD. V shed 10 bases, J shed 4 bases, and the junction held 6 bases outside the gene matches.

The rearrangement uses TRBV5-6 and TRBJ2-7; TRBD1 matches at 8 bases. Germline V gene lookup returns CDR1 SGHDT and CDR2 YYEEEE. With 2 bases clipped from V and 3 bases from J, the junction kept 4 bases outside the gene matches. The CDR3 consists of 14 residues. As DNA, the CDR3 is TGTGCCAGCAGCTTTGGGACAGGAAACTACGAGCAGTACTTC. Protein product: CASSFGTGNYEQYF. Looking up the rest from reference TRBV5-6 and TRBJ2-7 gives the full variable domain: DAGVTQSPTHLIKTRGQQVTLRCSPKSGHDTVSWYQQALGQGPQFIFQYYEEEERQRGNFPDRFSGHQFPNYSSELNVNALLLGDSALYLCASSFGTGNYEQYFGPGTRLTVT.

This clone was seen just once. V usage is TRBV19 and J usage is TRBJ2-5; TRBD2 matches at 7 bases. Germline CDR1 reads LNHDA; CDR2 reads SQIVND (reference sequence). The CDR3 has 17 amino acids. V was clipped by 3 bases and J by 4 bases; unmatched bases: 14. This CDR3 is CASSMGLAETWGETQYF. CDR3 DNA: TGTGCCAGTAGTATGGGGCTAGCGGAGACGTGGGGAGAGACCCAGTACTTC. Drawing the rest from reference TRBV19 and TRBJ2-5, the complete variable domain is DGGITQSPKYLFRKEGQNVTLSCEQNLNHDAMYWYRQDPGQGLRLIYYSQIVNDFQKGDIAEGYSVSREKKESFPLTVTSAQKNPTAFYLCASSMGLAETWGETQYFGPGTRLLVL.

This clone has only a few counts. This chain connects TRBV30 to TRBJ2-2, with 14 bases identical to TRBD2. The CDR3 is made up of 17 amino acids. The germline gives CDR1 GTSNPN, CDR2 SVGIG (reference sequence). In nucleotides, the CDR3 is TGTGCTGCCACCGGGACTAGCGGGAGAGGGAACACCGGGGAGCTGTTTTTT. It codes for CAATGTSGRGNTGELFF. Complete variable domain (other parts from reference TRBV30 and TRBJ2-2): SQTIHQWPATLVQPVGSPLSLECTVEGTSNPNLYWYRQAAGRGLQLLFYSVGIGQISSEVPQNLSASRPQDRQFILSSKKLLLSDSGFYLCAATGTSGRGNTGELFFGEGSRLTVL.

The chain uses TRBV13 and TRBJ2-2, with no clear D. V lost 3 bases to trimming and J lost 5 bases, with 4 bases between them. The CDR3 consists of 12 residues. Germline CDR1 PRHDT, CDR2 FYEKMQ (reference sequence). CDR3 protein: CASSFGTGELFF. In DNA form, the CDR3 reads TGTGCCAGCAGCTTCGGGACCGGGGAGCTGTTTTTT.

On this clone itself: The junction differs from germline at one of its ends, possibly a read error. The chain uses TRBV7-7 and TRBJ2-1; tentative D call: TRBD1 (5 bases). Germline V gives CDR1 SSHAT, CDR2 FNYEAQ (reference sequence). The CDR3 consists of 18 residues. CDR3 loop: CASSLGANFEFLLNEQFF. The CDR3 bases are TGTGCTAGCAGCTTAGGGGCCAACTTCGAATTCCTCCTTAATGAGCAGTTCTTC.

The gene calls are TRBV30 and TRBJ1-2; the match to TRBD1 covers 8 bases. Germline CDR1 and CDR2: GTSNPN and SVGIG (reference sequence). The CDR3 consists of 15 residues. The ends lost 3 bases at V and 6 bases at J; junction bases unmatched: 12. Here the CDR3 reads CAWSGDRFMGDGYTF. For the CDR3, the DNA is TGTGCCTGGAGCGGGGACAGGTTCATGGGGGATGGCTACACCTTC.

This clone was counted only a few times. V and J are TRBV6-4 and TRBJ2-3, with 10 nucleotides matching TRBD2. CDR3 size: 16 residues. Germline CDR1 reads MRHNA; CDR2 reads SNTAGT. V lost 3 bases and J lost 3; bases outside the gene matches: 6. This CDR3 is CASSEHSGRGTDTQYF. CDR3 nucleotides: TGTGCCAGCAGTGAACACAGCGGGAGGGGGACAGATACGCAGTATTTT.

DNA of the CDR3: TGTGCCAGCAGGATGACAGGGGGTACTAATGAAAAACTGTTTTTT. It translates to CASRMTGGTNEKLFF. J is TRBJ1-4 and V is TRBV7-9, with 9 bases aligning to TRBD1. This CDR3 comprises 15 residues. CDR1 is SEHNR and CDR2 is FQNEAQ in the germline V gene (reference sequence). V lost 6 bases and J lost 2; bases outside the gene matches: 4.

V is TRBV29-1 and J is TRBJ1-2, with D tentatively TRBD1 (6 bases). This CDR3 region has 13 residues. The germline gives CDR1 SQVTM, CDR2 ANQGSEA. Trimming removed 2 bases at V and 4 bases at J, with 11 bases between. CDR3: CSVERTEGYGYTF. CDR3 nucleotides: TGCAGCGTTGAAAGGACAGAGGGCTATGGCTACACCTTC. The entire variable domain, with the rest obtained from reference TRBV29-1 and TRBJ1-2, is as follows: SAVISQKPSRDICQRGTSLTIQCQVDSQVTMMFWYRQQPGQSLTLIATANQGSEATYESGFVIDKFPISRPNLTFSTLTVSNMSPEDSSIYLCSVERTEGYGYTFGSGTRLTVV.

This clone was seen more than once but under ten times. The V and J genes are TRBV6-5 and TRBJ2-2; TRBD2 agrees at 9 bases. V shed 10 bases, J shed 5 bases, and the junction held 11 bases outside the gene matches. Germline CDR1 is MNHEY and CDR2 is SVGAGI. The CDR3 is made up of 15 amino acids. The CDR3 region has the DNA TGTGCCACCCTGGGGGGCGGGAGGGATACCGGGGAGCTGTTTTTT. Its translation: CATLGGGRDTGELFF.

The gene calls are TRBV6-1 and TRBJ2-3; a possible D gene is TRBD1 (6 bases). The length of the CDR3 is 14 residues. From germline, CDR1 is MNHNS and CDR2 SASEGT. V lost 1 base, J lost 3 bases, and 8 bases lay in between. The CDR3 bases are TGTGCCAGCAGTGAAGGACAGGAGACAGATACGCAGTATTTT. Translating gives CASSEGQETDTQYF.

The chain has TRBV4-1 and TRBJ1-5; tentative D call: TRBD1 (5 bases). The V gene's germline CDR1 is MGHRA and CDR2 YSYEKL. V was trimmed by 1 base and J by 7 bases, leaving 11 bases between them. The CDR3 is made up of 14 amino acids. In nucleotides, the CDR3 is TGCGCCAGCAGCCAAGGGGGGGTGATACAGCCCCAGCATTTT. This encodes CASSQGGVIQPQHF.

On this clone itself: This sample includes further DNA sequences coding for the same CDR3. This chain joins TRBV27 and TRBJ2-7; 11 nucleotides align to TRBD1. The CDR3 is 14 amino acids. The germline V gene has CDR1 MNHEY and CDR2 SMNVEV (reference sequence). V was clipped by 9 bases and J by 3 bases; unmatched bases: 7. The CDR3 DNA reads TGTGCCAGTAGCCCCGGGACAGGGGGCTACGAGCAGTACTTC. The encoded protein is CASSPGTGGYEQYF.

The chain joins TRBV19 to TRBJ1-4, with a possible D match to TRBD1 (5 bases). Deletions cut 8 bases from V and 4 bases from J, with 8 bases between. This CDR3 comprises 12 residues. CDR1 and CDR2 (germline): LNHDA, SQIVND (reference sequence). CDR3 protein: CASGRDNEKLFF. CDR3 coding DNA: TGTGCCAGTGGCAGGGATAATGAAAAACTGTTTTTT.

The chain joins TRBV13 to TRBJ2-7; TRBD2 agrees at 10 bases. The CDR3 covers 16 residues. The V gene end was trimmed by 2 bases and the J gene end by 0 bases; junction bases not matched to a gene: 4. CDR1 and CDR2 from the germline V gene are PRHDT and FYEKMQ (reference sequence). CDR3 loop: CASSLRSGRASYEQYF. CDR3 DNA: TGTGCCAGCAGCTTAAGGAGCGGGAGGGCCTCCTACGAGCAGTACTTC.

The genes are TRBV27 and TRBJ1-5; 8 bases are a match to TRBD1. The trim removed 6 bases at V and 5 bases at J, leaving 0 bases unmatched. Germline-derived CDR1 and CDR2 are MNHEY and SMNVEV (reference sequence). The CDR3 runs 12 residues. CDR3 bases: TGTGCCAGCAGGACAGGGGATCAGCCCCAGCATTTT. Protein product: CASRTGDQPQHF.

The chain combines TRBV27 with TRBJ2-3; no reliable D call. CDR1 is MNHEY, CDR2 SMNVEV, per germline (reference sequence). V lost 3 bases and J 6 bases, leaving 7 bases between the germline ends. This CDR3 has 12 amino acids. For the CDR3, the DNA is TGTGCCAGCAGTTTTCCTTCGGATACGCAGTATTTT. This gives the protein CASSFPSDTQYF.

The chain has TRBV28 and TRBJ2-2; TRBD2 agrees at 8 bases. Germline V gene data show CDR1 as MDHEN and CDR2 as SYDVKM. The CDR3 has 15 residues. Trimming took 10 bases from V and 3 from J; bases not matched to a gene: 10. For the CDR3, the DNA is TGTGCCACCAGCCGGGGGGGTTCGGACACCGGGGAGCTGTTTTTT. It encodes CATSRGGSDTGELFF.

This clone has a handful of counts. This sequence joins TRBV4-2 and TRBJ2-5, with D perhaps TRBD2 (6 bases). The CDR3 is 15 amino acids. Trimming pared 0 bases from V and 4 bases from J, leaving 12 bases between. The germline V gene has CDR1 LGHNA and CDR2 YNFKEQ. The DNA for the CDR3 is TGTGCCAGCAGCCAAGAAGCGGGTGGGGTAGAGACCCAGTACTTC. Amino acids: CASSQEAGGVETQYF.

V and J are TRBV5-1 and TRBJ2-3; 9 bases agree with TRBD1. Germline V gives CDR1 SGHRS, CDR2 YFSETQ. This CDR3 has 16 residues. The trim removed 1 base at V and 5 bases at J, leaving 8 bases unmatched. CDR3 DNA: TGCGCCAGCAGCTTGTCGACAGGGGGTTTAAGAGATACGCAGTATTTT. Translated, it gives CASSLSTGGLRDTQYF.

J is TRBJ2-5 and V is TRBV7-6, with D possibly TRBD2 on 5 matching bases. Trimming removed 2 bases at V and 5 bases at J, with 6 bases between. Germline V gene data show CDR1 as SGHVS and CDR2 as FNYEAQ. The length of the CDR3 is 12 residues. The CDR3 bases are TGTGCCAGCAGCTTATGGAGGGAGACCCAGTACTTC. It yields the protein CASSLWRETQYF. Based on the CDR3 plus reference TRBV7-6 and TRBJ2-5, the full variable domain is GAGVSQSPRYKVTKRGQDVALRCDPISGHVSLYWYRQALGQGPEFLTYFNYEAQQDKSGLPNDRFSAERPEGSISTLTIQRTEQRDSAMYRCASSLWRETQYFGPGTRLLVL.

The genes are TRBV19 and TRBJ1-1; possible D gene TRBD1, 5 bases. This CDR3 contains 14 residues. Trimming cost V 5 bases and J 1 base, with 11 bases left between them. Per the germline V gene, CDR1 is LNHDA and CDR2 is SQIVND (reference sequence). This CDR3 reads CASSPRGANTEAFF. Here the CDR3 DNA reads TGTGCCAGTAGTCCGCGCGGGGCGAACACTGAAGCTTTCTTT. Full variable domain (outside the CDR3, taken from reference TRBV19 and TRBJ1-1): DGGITQSPKYLFRKEGQNVTLSCEQNLNHDAMYWYRQDPGQGLRLIYYSQIVNDFQKGDIAEGYSVSREKKESFPLTVTSAQKNPTAFYLCASSPRGANTEAFFGQGTRLTVV.

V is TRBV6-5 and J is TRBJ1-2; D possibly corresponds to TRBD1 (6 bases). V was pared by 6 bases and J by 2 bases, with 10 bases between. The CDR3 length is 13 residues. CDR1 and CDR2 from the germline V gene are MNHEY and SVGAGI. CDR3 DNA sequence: TGTGCCAGCAGCCGGACAGAGAACTATGGCTACACCTTC. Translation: CASSRTENYGYTF.

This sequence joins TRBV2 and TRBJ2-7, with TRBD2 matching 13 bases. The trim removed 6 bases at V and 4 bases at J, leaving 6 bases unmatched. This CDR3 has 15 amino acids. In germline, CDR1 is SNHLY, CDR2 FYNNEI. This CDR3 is CASRAGTSGVYEQYF. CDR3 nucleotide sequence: TGTGCCAGCAGGGCCGGGACTAGCGGGGTTTACGAGCAGTACTTC. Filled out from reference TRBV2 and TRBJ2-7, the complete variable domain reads EPEVTQTPSHQVTQMGQEVILRCVPISNHLYFYWYRQILGQKVEFLVSFYNNEISEKSEIFDDQFSVERPDGSNFTLKIRSTKLEDSAMYFCASRAGTSGVYEQYFGPGTRLTVT.

CDR3 in amino acids: CASSEGGGTNEKLFF. The CDR3 DNA sequence: TGTGCCAGCAGCGAAGGTGGAGGAACTAATGAAAAACTGTTTTTT. J is TRBJ1-4 and V is TRBV9; D is ambiguous. There are 15 residues in the CDR3. Deletions cut 3 bases from V and 1 base from J, with 10 bases between. The germline CDR1 and CDR2 sequences are SGDLS and YYNGEE. Filled out from reference TRBV9 and TRBJ1-4, the complete variable domain reads DSGVTQTPKHLITATGQRVTLRCSPRSGDLSVYWYQQSLDQGLQFLIQYYNGEERAKGNILERFSAQQFPDLHSELNLSSLELGDSALYFCASSEGGGTNEKLFFGSGTQLSVL.

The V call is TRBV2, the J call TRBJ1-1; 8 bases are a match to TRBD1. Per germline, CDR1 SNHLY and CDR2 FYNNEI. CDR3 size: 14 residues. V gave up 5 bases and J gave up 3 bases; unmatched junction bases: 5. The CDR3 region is CASSWTGKYTEAFF. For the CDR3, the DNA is TGTGCCAGCAGTTGGACAGGGAAGTACACTGAAGCTTTCTTT.

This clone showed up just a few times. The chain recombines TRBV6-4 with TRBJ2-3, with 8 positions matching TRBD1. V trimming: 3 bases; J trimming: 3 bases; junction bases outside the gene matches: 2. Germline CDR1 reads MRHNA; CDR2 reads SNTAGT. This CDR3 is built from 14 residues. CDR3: CASSEDRETDTQYF. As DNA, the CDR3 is TGTGCCAGCAGTGAGGACAGGGAAACAGATACGCAGTATTTT.

The CDR3 is CASIEKPGQENEQYF. In nucleotides, the CDR3 is TGTGCCAGCATCGAGAAACCGGGACAGGAAAACGAGCAGTACTTC. This chain connects TRBV5-4 to TRBJ2-7; 8 bases map to TRBD1. Germline-derived CDR1 and CDR2 are SGHNT and YYREEE (reference sequence). Trimming cost V 6 bases and J 5 bases; bases outside gene matches: 13. The CDR3 runs 15 residues.

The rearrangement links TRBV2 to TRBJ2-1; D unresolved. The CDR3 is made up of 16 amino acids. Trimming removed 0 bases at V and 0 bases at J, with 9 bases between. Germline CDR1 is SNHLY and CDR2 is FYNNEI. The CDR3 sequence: CASSEALGFSYNEQFF. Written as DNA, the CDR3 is TGTGCCAGCAGTGAAGCGCTGGGCTTCTCCTACAATGAGCAGTTCTTC.